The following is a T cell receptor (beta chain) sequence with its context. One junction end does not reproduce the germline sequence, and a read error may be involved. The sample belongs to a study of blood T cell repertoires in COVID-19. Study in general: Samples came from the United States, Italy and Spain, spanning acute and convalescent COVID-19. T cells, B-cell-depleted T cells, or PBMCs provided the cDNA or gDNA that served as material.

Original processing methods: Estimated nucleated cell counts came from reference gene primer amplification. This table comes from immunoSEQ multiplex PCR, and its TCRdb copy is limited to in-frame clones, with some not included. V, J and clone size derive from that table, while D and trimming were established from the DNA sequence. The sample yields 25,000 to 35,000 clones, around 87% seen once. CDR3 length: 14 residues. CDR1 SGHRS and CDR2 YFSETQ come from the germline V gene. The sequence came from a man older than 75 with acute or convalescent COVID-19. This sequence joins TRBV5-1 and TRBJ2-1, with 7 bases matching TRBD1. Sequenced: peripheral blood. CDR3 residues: CANSLGQSSNEQFF. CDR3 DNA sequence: TGCGCCAACAGCTTGGGACAGTCCTCCAATGAGCAGTTCTTC.